The 10 T cell receptor beta chains presented below share a single source sample, sequenced in a study of spatial heterogeneity in lung cancer. Whole-study findings and limits: Higher tumor mutation counts went along with higher counts of expanded intratumoral alpha and beta TCRs.

In TCRdb, the 5' RACE reads were re-called with MiXCR into one record per CDR3 protein. The sample lists roughly 19,000 distinct CDR3 sequences; roughly 15% were seen once. No antigens are known for them. Sample time point: sample taken at primary tumor resection. The sample in question was lung tumor tissue, obtained at surgery. The receptors come from a female donor with early-stage non-small cell lung cancer.

This clonotype was found many times. The rearrangement uses TRBV5-6 and TRBJ2-1; 8 bases are a match to TRBD2. The junction had 6 bases not matched to a gene; V was cut back by 0 bases and J by 10 bases. CDR3 size: 14 residues. The V gene's germline CDR1 is SGHDT and CDR2 YYEEEE. CDR3 coding DNA: TGTGCCAGCAGCTTGGGACTAGCGTCCGGAGAGCAGTTCTTC. Its translation: CASSLGLASGEQFF.

This clonotype is judged medium-sized. The rearrangement joins TRBV6-5 to TRBJ2-4; tentatively, D is TRBD2 (6 bases). V was shortened by 6 bases and J by 4 bases, with 19 bases between the two germline ends. CDR1 is MNHEY, CDR2 SVGAGI, per germline. The CDR3 consists of 16 residues. This CDR3 is CASSRPRGAGKNIQYF. CDR3 nucleotide sequence: TGTGCCAGCAGCCGCCCGAGGGGCGCGGGGAAAAACATTCAGTACTTC.

This clonotype was detected only a few times. The chain combines TRBV10-3 with TRBJ2-6, with D possibly matching TRBD2 (6 bases). Germline lookup yields CDR1 ENHRY and CDR2 SYGVKD. Trimming removed 3 bases at V and 4 bases at J, with 10 bases between. This CDR3 spans 15 amino acids. The CDR3 bases are TGTGCCATCAGTGAAGGAGGGCCCGGGGCCAACGTCCTGACTTTC. It is translated as CAISEGGPGANVLTF.

This clonotype was counted at least ten times. The V and J genes are TRBV18 and TRBJ2-1; 13 bases fit TRBD2. The CDR3 extends over 14 amino acids. J was trimmed by 12 bases and V by 4 bases; bases with no gene match: 6. Germline CDR1 KGHSH, CDR2 LQKENI. CDR3 residues: CASSRGLAGAGQFF. As DNA, the CDR3 is TGTGCCAGCTCACGAGGACTAGCGGGAGCAGGGCAGTTCTTC.

This clonotype was recorded at least ten times. This chain connects TRBV20-1 to TRBJ2-2, with 8 bases that match TRBD2. J gave up 5 bases and V 3 bases, and 2 bases lay outside the gene matches. The germline CDR1 and CDR2 sequences are DFQATT and SNEGSKA (reference sequence). The CDR3 contains 13 residues. The CDR3 reads CSARLAGTGELFF. The CDR3, as DNA: TGCAGTGCTAGGCTAGCGGGTACCGGGGAGCTGTTTTTT.

This clonotype counts as large (0.1 to 1%). The chain couples TRBV11-3 to TRBJ2-2; no reliable D call. The V end was cut by 1 base, the J end by 6 bases, with 3 bases between. Germline V CDR1 and CDR2: SGHNT, YENEEA. The CDR3 spans 12 residues. CDR3 region: CASSLAAGELFF. In DNA form, the CDR3 reads TGTGCCAGCAGCTTAGCGGCCGGGGAGCTGTTTTTT.

CDR3 protein: CANTLSLGARDEQFF. DNA for the CDR3: TGTGCCAACACCCTGTCCCTAGGGGCCCGTGATGAGCAGTTCTTC. The genes are TRBV6-1 and TRBJ2-1, with a possible D match to TRBD1 (5 bases). The CDR3 loop spans 15 amino acids. Germline lookup yields CDR1 MNHNS and CDR2 SASEGT. V lost 10 bases and J 8 bases, leaving 24 bases between the germline ends.

In its sample, this clonotype was seen many times. V gene TRBV24-1 combines with J gene TRBJ2-3; the D is unclear. This CDR3 is 15 amino acids long. The germline CDR1 and CDR2 sequences are KGHDR and SFDVKD. V lost 0 bases, J lost 2 bases, and 8 bases lay in between. The CDR3 protein is CATSDLKGPTDTQYF. The CDR3 nucleotides read TGTGCCACCAGTGATTTGAAAGGGCCCACAGATACGCAGTATTTT.

In this sample, this clonotype turned up many times. The rearrangement joins TRBV4-1 to TRBJ2-7, with D tentatively TRBD2 (5 bases). Germline-derived CDR1 and CDR2 are MGHRA and YSYEKL. Deletions cut 4 bases from V and 0 bases from J, with 13 bases between. This CDR3 spans 15 amino acids. The CDR3 spells CASSPTLGSSYEQYF. For the CDR3, the DNA is TGCGCCAGCAGCCCTACTCTAGGGAGCTCCTACGAGCAGTACTTC.

V is TRBV29-1 and J is TRBJ2-1, with D tentatively TRBD1 (5 bases). Germline loops: CDR1 SQVTM, CDR2 ANQGSEA. Trimming removed 1 base from V and 15 bases from J, with 13 bases in between. This CDR3 has 11 residues. The CDR3 reads CSVEVSRVLFF. CDR3 sequence (DNA): TGCAGCGTTGAAGTTAGCAGGGTGCTGTTCTTC.